The present T cell receptor beta chain was sequenced within a study of early T cells in non-severe SARS-CoV-2 infection. In the study overall: Sequencing was performed on bulk RNA from unsorted whole blood, leaving chains unpaired.

The V segment lost 0 bases and the J segment 0 bases; nucleotides outside the gene matches: 2. This CDR3 region has 16 residues. Germline V gene lookup returns CDR1 SGHTA and CDR2 FQGNSA. TCRdb recomputed calls from the 5' RACE reads with MiXCR, one row per CDR3 protein. The data show 70,000 to 95,000 distinct CDR3 sequences, under 15% seen once. This clonotype showed up many times. The sequence was obtained from an adult who was a healthcare worker with PCR-confirmed SARS-CoV-2 infection or an uninfected control (not recorded which). The chain recombines TRBV7-2 with TRBJ1-5; 7 bases align to TRBD1. Sequencing was done on a sample of whole blood. As DNA, the CDR3 is TGTGCCAGCAGCTTAGCAGGGGGCTATAGCAATCAGCCCCAGCATTTT. It codes for CASSLAGGYSNQPQHF. Combining the CDR3 with reference TRBV7-2 and TRBJ1-5 gives the whole variable domain GAGVSQSPSNKVTEKGKDVELRCDPISGHTALYWYRQSLGQGLEFLIYFQGNSAPDKSGLPSDRFSAERTGGSVSTLTIQRTQQEDSAVYLCASSLAGGYSNQPQHFGDGTRLSIL.